This entry features one T cell receptor (beta chain) sequence. Its antigen is unidentified. This PCR relied on a set of 60 Vbeta primers and 13 Jbeta primers. The assay was immunoSEQ multiplex PCR, and TCRdb's table has in-frame clones only and misses some. Here the sample spans some 120,000 clones, around 75% being singletons. These data come from a study of cytomegalovirus exposure and HLA in healthy donors. The study's findings and limits: Data from an earlier analysis indicated that most TCR beta V segments were productive either about 87% or about 30% of the time. There were several of the most significant clusters that appeared linked to common viral pathogens in a later analysis.

Trimming took 6 bases from V and 4 from J; bases not matched to a gene: 10. The CDR3 is 15 amino acids. CDR1 and CDR2 (germline): SEHNR, FQNEAQ (reference sequence). Sample: PBMCs. V and J are TRBV7-9 and TRBJ1-2; 8 bases fit TRBD1. The TCR originated in a woman in her twenties or thirties in good health and CMV-seronegative. CDR3 DNA: TGTGCCAGCAGTCACTCCCTGCAGGGGGCCTATGGCTACACCTTC. Translation gives CASSHSLQGAYGYTF.